These T cell receptor beta chains were read from a single sample in a study of blood T cell repertoires in COVID-19. The method was immunoSEQ multiplex PCR; TCRdb's version includes in-frame clones alone and lacks a portion of them. The sample includes some 220,000 clones, about 82% of them seen just once. The sample taken for sequencing was peripheral blood. The receptors stem from a woman between 65 and 79 years old with COVID-19, enrolled during active disease. The conserved cysteine and the conserved F or W are not part of the CDR3 here.

TRBJ2-1,TRBV6-1,ASSVPTSSSYNEQF
TRBJ2-5,TRBV30,AWSPGLQETQY
TRBJ1-2,TRBV5-6,ASSRGGYGYT
TRBJ1-4,TRBV18,ASSPGLLNEKLF
TRBJ2-1,TRBV19,ASRTSGRADNEQF
TRBJ2-1,TRBV10-3,AISQGSSYNEQF
TRBJ2-2,TRBV12-5,ASGLVNDLRAGELF
TRBJ2-2,TRBV10-3,AISAQTGNTGELF
TRBJ2-1,TRBV9,ASSVGPYNEQF
TRBJ2-7,TRBV19,ASSLERGGSYEQY
TRBJ1-5,TRBV7-2,ASSHPATGGNQPQH
TRBJ2-1,TRBV7-3,ASSPGTSGYNEQF
TRBJ1-2,TRBV28,ASSFSGQGYGYT
TRBJ2-1,TRBV9,ASSVNTGDEQF
TRBJ1-5,TRBV6-2/TRBV6-3,ASSPGLGNQPQH
TRBJ1-1,TRBV5-6,ASSLFHAGGLMNTEAF
TRBJ2-7,TRBV5-1,ASSSAGGSPGEQY
TRBJ2-1,TRBV28,ASSSDIAGGAYNEQF
TRBJ1-3,TRBV20-1,SAFRGDTIY
TRBJ2-5,TRBV19,ASTNNPHAEETQY
TRBJ2-5,TRBV7-2,ASSLSPLGAQETQY
TRBJ1-6,TRBV6-1,ASSEVVEGAGSPLH
TRBJ1-4,TRBV7-6,ASSYTQGDNEKLF
TRBJ2-2,TRBV2,ASETSGRGTGELF
TRBJ2-3,TRBV6-1,ASSEQPGVFTDTQY
TRBJ2-3,TRBV6-2/TRBV6-3,ASSRRSTDTQY
TRBJ1-2,TRBV14,ASSQEGQVYGYT
TRBJ1-1,TRBV14,ASSQDGGNVGTEAF
TRBJ2-1,TRBV30,AWSVNLQTEQF
TRBJ2-7,TRBV5-4,ASRGSRGTSYEQY
TRBJ1-2,TRBV5-8,ASKYRDGYGYT
TRBJ1-2,TRBV18,ASSPAETNYGYT
TRBJ2-1,TRBV24-1,ATSDSTSLYEQF
TRBJ1-1,TRBV4-2,ASSQDNVSARGKII
TRBJ2-7,TRBV5-1,ASRQVSGLPSYEQY
TRBJ1-4,TRBV6-5,ASSYSPGATNEKLF
TRBJ1-4,TRBV25-1,ASSEQGFATNEKLF
TRBJ1-1,TRBV5-1,ASSGQGGVTEAF
TRBJ2-2,TRBV6-4,ASSDSPGAGAGTGELF
TRBJ2-1,TRBV5-6,ASSFGASGNEQF
TRBJ2-1,TRBV7-2,ASSLYTGESYNEQF
TRBJ1-5,TRBV6-2/TRBV6-3,ASSYPGGRQPQH
TRBJ1-2,TRBV27,ASSLGPIPNYGYT
TRBJ1-1,TRBV19,ASSPGLLNTEAF
TRBJ2-1,TRBV19,ASSTDLYNEQF
TRBJ1-2,TRBV11-3,ASSSGNYGYT
TRBJ1-2,TRBV11-3,ASSWGTGSGGYT
TRBJ1-4,TRBV5-1,ASSTGSVDSEKLF
TRBJ1-5,TRBV19,ASSDRGTDQPQH
TRBJ2-7,TRBV4-1,ASSRSNGGGAAYEQY
TRBJ2-3,TRBV4-3,ASSQDPRPGADTQY
TRBJ1-3,TRBV5-4,ASSRDRAGNTIY
TRBJ2-7,TRBV9,ASSVEDRGPYEQY
TRBJ1-2,TRBV7-2,ASSLLGGSDGYT